The entry that follows covers one T cell receptor beta chain sequence. The protocol was immunoSEQ multiplex PCR, while the TCRdb copy is restricted to in-frame clones and leaves out a portion. The data hold about 480,000 clones, with roughly nine tenths observed a single time. The CDR3 loop spans 16 amino acids. The sample comes from a study of blood T cell repertoires in COVID-19. This clonotype was obtained from a woman in her late teens or twenties with acute COVID-19. Input material: PBMCs or T cells enriched from blood (not recorded which). The genes are TRBV21-1 and TRBJ1-5. TRBV21-1 is described as a pseudogene. In nucleotides, the CDR3 is TGTGCCAGCAGCAATCTTTCCGGGACTGCCGATCAGCCCCAGCATTTT. Translation: CASSNLSGTADQPQHF.